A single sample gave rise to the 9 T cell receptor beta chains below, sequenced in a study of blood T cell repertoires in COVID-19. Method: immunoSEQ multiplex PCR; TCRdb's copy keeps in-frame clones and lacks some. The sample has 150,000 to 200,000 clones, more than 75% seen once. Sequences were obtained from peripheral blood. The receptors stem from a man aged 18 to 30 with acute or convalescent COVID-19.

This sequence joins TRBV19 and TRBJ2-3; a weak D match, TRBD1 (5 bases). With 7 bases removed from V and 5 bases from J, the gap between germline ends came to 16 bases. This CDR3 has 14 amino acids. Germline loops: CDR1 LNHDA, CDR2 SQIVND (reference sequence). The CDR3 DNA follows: TGTGCCAGTACAGGGCCCTACCCGGGAGATACGCAGTATTTT. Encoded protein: CASTGPYPGDTQYF.

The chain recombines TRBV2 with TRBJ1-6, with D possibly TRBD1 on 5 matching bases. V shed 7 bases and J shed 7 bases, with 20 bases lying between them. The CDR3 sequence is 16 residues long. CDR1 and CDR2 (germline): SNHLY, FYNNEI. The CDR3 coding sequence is TGTGCCAGCAAGGAGACAGCCATCTCTTGGAATTCACCCCTCCACTTT. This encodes CASKETAISWNSPLHF.

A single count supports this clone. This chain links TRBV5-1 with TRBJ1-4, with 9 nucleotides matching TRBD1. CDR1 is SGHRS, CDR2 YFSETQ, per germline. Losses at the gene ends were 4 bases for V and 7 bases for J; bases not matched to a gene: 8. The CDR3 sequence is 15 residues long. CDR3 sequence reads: CASSTGTGNVEKLFF. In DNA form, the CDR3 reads TGCGCCAGCAGCACCGGGACAGGGAATGTTGAAAAACTGTTTTTT.

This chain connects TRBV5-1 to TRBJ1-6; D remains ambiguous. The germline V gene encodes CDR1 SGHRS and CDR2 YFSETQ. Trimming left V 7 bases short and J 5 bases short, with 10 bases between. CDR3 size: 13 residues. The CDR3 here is CASQEPDNSPLHF. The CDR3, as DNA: TGCGCCAGCCAAGAACCGGATAATTCACCCCTCCACTTT. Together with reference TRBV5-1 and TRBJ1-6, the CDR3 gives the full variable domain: KAGVTQTPRYLIKTRGQQVTLSCSPISGHRSVSWYQQTPGQGLQFLFEYFSETQRNKGNFPGRFSGRQFSNSRSEMNVSTLELGDSALYLCASQEPDNSPLHFGNGTRLTVT.

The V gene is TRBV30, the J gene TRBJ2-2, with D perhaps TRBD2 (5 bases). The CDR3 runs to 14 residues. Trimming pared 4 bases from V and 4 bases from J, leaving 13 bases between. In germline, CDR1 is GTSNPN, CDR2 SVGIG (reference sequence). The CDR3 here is CAWKSGYPTGELFF. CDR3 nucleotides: TGTGCCTGGAAGAGCGGATATCCCACCGGGGAGCTGTTTTTT. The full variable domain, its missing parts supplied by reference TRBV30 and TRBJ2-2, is SQTIHQWPATLVQPVGSPLSLECTVEGTSNPNLYWYRQAAGRGLQLLFYSVGIGQISSEVPQNLSASRPQDRQFILSSKKLLLSDSGFYLCAWKSGYPTGELFFGEGSRLTVL.

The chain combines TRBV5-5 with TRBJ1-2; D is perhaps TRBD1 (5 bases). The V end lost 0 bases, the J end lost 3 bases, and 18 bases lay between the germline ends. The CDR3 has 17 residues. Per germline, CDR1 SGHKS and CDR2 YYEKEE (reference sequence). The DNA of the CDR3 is TGTGCCAGCAGCTTGGCTGGTGACGGAGGGGCCTACTATGGCTACACCTTC. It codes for CASSLAGDGGAYYGYTF.

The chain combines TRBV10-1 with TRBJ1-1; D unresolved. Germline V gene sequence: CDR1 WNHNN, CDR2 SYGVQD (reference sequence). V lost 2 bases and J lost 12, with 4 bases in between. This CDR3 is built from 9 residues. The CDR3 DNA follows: TGCGCCAGCAGTGAGAACTCTTTCTTT. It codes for CASSENSFF.

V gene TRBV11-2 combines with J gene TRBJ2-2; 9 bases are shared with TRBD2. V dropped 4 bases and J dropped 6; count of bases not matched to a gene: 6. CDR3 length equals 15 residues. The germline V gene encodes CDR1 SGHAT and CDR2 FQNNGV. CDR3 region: CASSSGTSNAGELFF. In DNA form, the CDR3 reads TGTGCCAGCAGCTCCGGGACTAGCAACGCCGGGGAGCTGTTTTTT.

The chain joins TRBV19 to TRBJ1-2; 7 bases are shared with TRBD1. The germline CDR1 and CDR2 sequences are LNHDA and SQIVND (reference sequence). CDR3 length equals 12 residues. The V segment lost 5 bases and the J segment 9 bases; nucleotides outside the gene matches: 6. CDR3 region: CASSEGTVRYTF. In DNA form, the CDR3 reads TGTGCCAGTAGTGAGGGGACAGTCCGCTACACCTTC.